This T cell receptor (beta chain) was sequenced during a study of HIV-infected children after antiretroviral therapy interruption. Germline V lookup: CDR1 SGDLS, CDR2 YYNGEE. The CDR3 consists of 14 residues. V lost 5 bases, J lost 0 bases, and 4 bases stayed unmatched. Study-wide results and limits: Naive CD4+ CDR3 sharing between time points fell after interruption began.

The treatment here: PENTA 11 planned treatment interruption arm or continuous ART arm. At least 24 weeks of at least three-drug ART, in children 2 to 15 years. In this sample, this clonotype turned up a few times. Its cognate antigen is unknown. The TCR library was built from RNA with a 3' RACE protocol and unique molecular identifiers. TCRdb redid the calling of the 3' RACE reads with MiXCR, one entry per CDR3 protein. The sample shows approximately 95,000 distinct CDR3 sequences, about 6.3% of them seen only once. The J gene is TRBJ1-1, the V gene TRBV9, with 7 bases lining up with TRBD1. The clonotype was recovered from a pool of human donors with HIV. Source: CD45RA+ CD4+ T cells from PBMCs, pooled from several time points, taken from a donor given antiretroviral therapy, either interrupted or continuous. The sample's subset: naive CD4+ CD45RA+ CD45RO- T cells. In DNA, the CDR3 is TGTGCCAGCAGTAGCAGGGGGGTGAACACTGAAGCTTTCTTT. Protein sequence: CASSSRGVNTEAFF. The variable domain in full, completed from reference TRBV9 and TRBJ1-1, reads DSGVTQTPKHLITATGQRVTLRCSPRSGDLSVYWYQQSLDQGLQFLIQYYNGEERAKGNILERFSAQQFPDLHSELNLSSLELGDSALYFCASSSRGVNTEAFFGQGTRLTVV.